The 13 T cell receptor beta chains below all came from one sample that was sequenced in a study of cytomegalovirus exposure and HLA in healthy donors. The PCR ran on 60 Vbeta and 13 Jbeta primers. This table comes from immunoSEQ multiplex PCR, and its TCRdb copy is limited to in-frame clones, with some not included. The sample consists of about 160,000 clones, around 84% of them appearing once. The sequencing input was PBMCs. These receptors all come from a boy aged 2 to 10 in good health and CMV-seronegative.

This sequence joins TRBV28 and TRBJ2-7; a possible D gene is TRBD1 (5 bases). V lost 8 bases and J lost 3, with 11 bases in between. In germline, CDR1 is MDHEN, CDR2 SYDVKM. This CDR3 is 12 amino acids long. The CDR3 nucleotides are TGTGCCAGCCGGACACCTTACTACGAGCAGTACTTC. Amino acids: CASRTPYYEQYF.

The gene calls are TRBV9 and TRBJ2-7; 10 bases map to TRBD1. Germline V gene sequence: CDR1 SGDLS, CDR2 YYNGEE. The CDR3 contains 15 residues. V shed 2 bases, J shed 5 bases, and the junction held 7 bases outside the gene matches. The CDR3 sequence: CASSVDADRGNEQYF. The CDR3 nucleotides read TGTGCCAGCAGCGTCGATGCGGACAGGGGGAACGAGCAGTACTTC.

Concerning this clone: The junction departs from the called germline gene at one end, perhaps through a read error. V is TRBV7-9 and J is TRBJ2-1; 7 nucleotides match TRBD2. The CDR3 loop spans 12 amino acids. Germline assignment: CDR1 SEHNR and CDR2 FQNEAQ (reference sequence). The CDR3 nucleotides are TGTTCCAGCATGGGGGGGTGGGATGAGCAGTTCTTC. Amino acid sequence: CSSMGGWDEQFF.

The chain is built from TRBV6-5 and TRBJ1-1, with TRBD1 matching over 7 bases. With 2 bases clipped from V and 2 bases from J, the junction kept 2 bases outside the gene matches. CDR3 length: 14 residues. Germline values: CDR1 MNHEY, CDR2 SVGAGI. This CDR3 is CASSYRDSNTEAFF. The CDR3 DNA reads as TGTGCCAGCAGTTACCGGGACAGTAACACTGAAGCTTTCTTT.

V usage is TRBV30 and J usage is TRBJ2-1; possible D gene TRBD2, 6 bases. Trimming stripped 4 bases from V and 5 bases from J, with 15 bases between. The germline V gene encodes CDR1 GTSNPN and CDR2 SVGIG (reference sequence). This CDR3 has 14 residues. DNA of the CDR3: TGTGCCTGGAAGGTCCGACTAGGCGACAATGAGCAGTTCTTC. This gives the protein CAWKVRLGDNEQFF.

A word on this clone: Distinct nucleotide sequences in the sample also encode this CDR3. The chain is built from TRBV5-4 and TRBJ2-2; D perhaps matches TRBD2 (5 bases). Germline lookup yields CDR1 SGHNT and CDR2 YYREEE (reference sequence). The CDR3 consists of 14 residues. The V end was cut by 0 bases, the J end by 5 bases, with 8 bases between. CDR3 nucleotide sequence: TGTGCCAGCAGCTTGGGTACGGGGACCGGGGAGCTGTTTTTT. It yields the protein CASSLGTGTGELFF.

The chain uses TRBV6-5 and TRBJ1-6; perhaps TRBD1 as D (5 bases). CDR3 size: 14 residues. V was cut by 6 bases and J by 8 bases, with 14 bases left in between. Germline V gene sequence: CDR1 MNHEY, CDR2 SVGAGI. In DNA form, the CDR3 reads TGTGCCAGCAGCTACGGGGCTAGGGATTCACCCCTCCACTTT. Translated: CASSYGARDSPLHF.

This chain links TRBV15 with TRBJ1-1; TRBD1 agrees at 7 bases. The V gene end was trimmed by 2 bases and the J gene end by 1 base; junction bases not matched to a gene: 16. This CDR3 region has 19 residues. The germline V gene encodes CDR1 LNHNV and CDR2 YYDKDF (reference sequence). CDR3 in DNA: TGTGCCACCAGCAGAATGGGTACACAGGGGCGAAAGCCGAACACTGAAGCTTTCTTT. Residues: CATSRMGTQGRKPNTEAFF.

This chain joins TRBV9 and TRBJ2-3; 8 nucleotides align to TRBD2. Germline V CDR1 and CDR2: SGDLS, YYNGEE. The CDR3 has 16 residues. The junction had 13 bases not matched to a gene; V was cut back by 4 bases and J by 6 bases. The CDR3, as DNA: TGTGCCAGCAGCACCAGCGGGAGACCTTTTCGGGATACGCAGTATTTT. As protein: CASSTSGRPFRDTQYF.

The chain recombines TRBV7-9 with TRBJ2-5; 9 positions match TRBD2. Losses at the gene ends were 1 base for V and 1 base for J; bases not matched to a gene: 1. In germline, CDR1 is SEHNR, CDR2 FQNEAQ (reference sequence). The CDR3 sequence is 15 residues long. CDR3 sequence: CASSLVAGVQETQYF. In nucleotides, the CDR3 is TGTGCCAGCAGCTTAGTAGCGGGGGTCCAAGAGACCCAGTACTTC.

The chain employs TRBV19 and TRBJ2-2; 7 positions match TRBD2. CDR1 and CDR2 from the germline V gene are LNHDA and SQIVND (reference sequence). The CDR3 sequence is 16 residues long. V was clipped by 5 bases and J by 3 bases; unmatched bases: 9. In DNA form, the CDR3 reads TGTGCCAGTAGTCCCCGTATTGCGGGAGACACCGGGGAGCTGTTTTTT. This sequence encodes CASSPRIAGDTGELFF.

The chain has TRBV18 and TRBJ2-7; 10 bases are a match to TRBD2. The CDR3 has 14 residues. CDR1 and CDR2 from the germline V gene are KGHSH and LQKENI. V lost 2 bases and J lost 7; bases outside the gene matches: 5. The CDR3: CASSPSGGAGEQYV. CDR3 sequence (DNA): TGTGCCAGCTCACCAAGCGGGGGGGCGGGGGAGCAGTACGTC.

V is TRBV28 and J is TRBJ1-2; TRBD1 matches at 9 bases. Germline assignment: CDR1 MDHEN and CDR2 SYDVKM. This CDR3 has 16 amino acids. The V gene end was trimmed by 4 bases and the J gene end by 2 bases; junction bases not matched to a gene: 8. The CDR3 spells CASSSPSGTGNYGYTF. CDR3 DNA: TGTGCCAGCAGTTCACCTTCCGGGACAGGGAACTATGGCTACACCTTC.